This TCR beta chain emerged from a study of T cell changes during pregnancy in multiple sclerosis. Clones were read by immunoSEQ multiplex PCR, and TCRdb kept only the in-frame ones, dropping some. This sample yields about 36,000 clones, of which 92% are seen a single time; less than 1.5% belongs to the top ten. The germline gives CDR1 SNHLY, CDR2 FYNNEI. This CDR3 is 17 amino acids long. After removal of 8 bases from V and 2 bases from J, the junction contained 17 bases not matched to a gene. V is TRBV2 and J is TRBJ2-7, with TRBD2 matching over 8 bases. Material for sequencing was PBMCs (not recorded whether the cells were cultured). The receptor comes from a female donor with multiple sclerosis, enrolled in a pregnancy study. The CDR3 here is CASGLPLALAETYEQYF. The CDR3 DNA follows: TGTGCCAGCGGCCTCCCGTTGGCACTAGCGGAGACCTACGAGCAGTACTTC.